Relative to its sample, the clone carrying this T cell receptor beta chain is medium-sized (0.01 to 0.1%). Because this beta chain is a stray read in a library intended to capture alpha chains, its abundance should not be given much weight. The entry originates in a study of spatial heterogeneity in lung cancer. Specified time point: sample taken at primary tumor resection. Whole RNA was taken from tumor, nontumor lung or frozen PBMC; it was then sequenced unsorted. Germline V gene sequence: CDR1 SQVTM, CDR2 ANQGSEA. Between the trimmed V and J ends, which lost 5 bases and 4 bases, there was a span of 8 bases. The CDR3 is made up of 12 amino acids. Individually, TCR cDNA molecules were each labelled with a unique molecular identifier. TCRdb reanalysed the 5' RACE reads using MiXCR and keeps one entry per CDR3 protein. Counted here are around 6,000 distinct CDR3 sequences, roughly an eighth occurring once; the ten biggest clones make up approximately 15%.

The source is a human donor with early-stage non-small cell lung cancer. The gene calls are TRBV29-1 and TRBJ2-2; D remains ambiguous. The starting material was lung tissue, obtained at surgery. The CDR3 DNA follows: TGCAGCGTTACCACGATCACCGGGGAGCTGTTTTTT. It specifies CSVTTITGELFF.